This T cell receptor beta chain was retrieved from a study of cytomegalovirus exposure and HLA in healthy donors. Findings of the study overall: Analysis was performed later, and it showed HLA-associated TCR beta chains to be more clonally expanded than equally common others.

Trimming stripped 9 bases from V and 3 bases from J, with 21 bases between. Germline CDR1 MNHNY, CDR2 SVGAGI (reference sequence). The CDR3 spans 16 residues. Use of 60 Vbeta and 13 Jbeta primers characterized the PCR. TCRdb's table, derived via immunoSEQ multiplex PCR, lists solely in-frame clones and lacks some. The sample holds about 150,000 clones; 60% to 85% are singletons and the top ten take roughly 4%. About this clone itself: What it binds is unknown.

The clonotype was recovered from a woman aged 40 to 55 in good health and CMV-seronegative. V is TRBV6-6 and J is TRBJ1-5; tentative D call: TRBD1 (6 bases). Sequenced input: PBMCs. As DNA, the CDR3 is TGTGCCAGTTCCGGGGGGTCAGGGGCCCTCAATCAGCCCCAGCATTTT. The encoded protein is CASSGGSGALNQPQHF.